The 24 T cell receptor beta chains given below trace back to one sample, sequenced in a study of OX40 agonist ivuxolimab in advanced cancers. TCRdb's table, derived via immunoSEQ multiplex PCR, lists solely in-frame clones and lacks some. Here the sample spans more than 45,000 clones, roughly four fifths being singletons. The source material was CD4+ or CD8+ T cells sorted from blood, sampled in a trial of the OX40 agonist ivuxolimab. These TCRs come from an adult with an advanced solid tumor such as melanoma, head and neck, liver or kidney cancer.

This clone was detected once. In DNA, the CDR3 is TGTGCCAGCAGTACGGGACCCCCGGGCTATGGCTACACCTTC. Encoded protein: CASSTGPPGYGYTF. The chain is built from TRBV6-5 and TRBJ1-2; tentatively, D is TRBD1 (5 bases). The length of the CDR3 is 14 residues. Per the germline V gene, CDR1 is MNHEY and CDR2 is SVGAGI. V dropped 5 bases and J dropped 4 bases, with 14 bases sitting between them.

This rearrangement joins TRBV5-5 to TRBJ2-7; D ambiguous. The CDR3 spans 12 residues. Looked up from germline, CDR1 is SGHKS and CDR2 is YYEKEE (reference sequence). V lost 1 base to trimming and J lost 4 bases, with 6 bases between them. Here the CDR3 reads CASSLYTYEQYF. The CDR3 nucleotides are TGTGCCAGCAGCTTGTATACGTACGAGCAGTACTTC.

The chain is built from TRBV29-1 and TRBJ2-5; D ambiguous. Germline CDR1 and CDR2: SQVTM and ANQGSEA. The V end was cut by 7 bases, the J end by 1 base, with 10 bases between. This CDR3 has 12 amino acids. CDR3 DNA: TGCAGCGGGGCGCGTGCCCAAGAGACCCAGTACTTC. Amino acids: CSGARAQETQYF.

The CDR3 reads CASSRGDQETQYF. The CDR3 DNA reads as TGTGCCAGCAGCCGAGGTGACCAAGAGACCCAGTACTTC. The chain carries TRBV7-2 and TRBJ2-5, with D unclear. In germline, CDR1 is SGHTA, CDR2 FQGNSA. The CDR3 is made up of 13 amino acids. V lost 5 bases and J lost 0, with 7 bases in between.

This clone was found once. The chain employs TRBV10-3 and TRBJ2-1; TRBD2 aligns across 9 bases. V lost 3 bases and J lost 8; bases outside the gene matches: 8. The CDR3 is made up of 15 amino acids. Germline-derived CDR1 and CDR2 are ENHRY and SYGVKD. The DNA of the CDR3 is TGTGCCATCAGTGAAGGGGCTAGCGGGGTCGATGAGCAGTTCTTC. It codes for CAISEGASGVDEQFF.

The chain recombines TRBV25-1 with TRBJ1-4; TRBD1 agrees at 9 bases. Germline assignment: CDR1 MGHDK and CDR2 SYGVNS. The length of the CDR3 is 16 residues. With 0 bases clipped from V and 8 bases from J, the junction kept 7 bases outside the gene matches. The CDR3 sequence: CASSEYLQGAGEKLFF. In nucleotides, the CDR3 is TGTGCCAGCAGTGAATACCTACAGGGGGCGGGGGAAAAACTGTTTTTT.

The chain employs TRBV29-1 and TRBJ2-1; 7 bases map to TRBD1. Per germline, CDR1 SQVTM and CDR2 ANQGSEA. This CDR3 has 14 residues. V was clipped by 3 bases and J by 7 bases; unmatched bases: 9. The CDR3 is CSVEGQGVRNEQFF. The CDR3 DNA follows: TGCAGCGTTGAGGGCCAGGGGGTTCGAAATGAGCAGTTCTTC.

The chain is built from TRBV5-6 and TRBJ2-1, with D possibly matching TRBD1 (5 bases). This CDR3 region has 14 residues. In germline, CDR1 is SGHDT, CDR2 YYEEEE. The ends were cut back, 3 bases at V and 7 bases at J, with 14 bases in the middle. The CDR3 nucleotides are TGTGCCAGCAGCTCCCAGGGTTTTAAGAATGAGCAGTTCTTC. Translating it yields CASSSQGFKNEQFF.

The rearrangement uses TRBV25-1 and TRBJ1-4, with TRBD1 as a possible D gene (6 bases). This CDR3 contains 15 residues. Trimming pared 4 bases from V and 8 bases from J, leaving 17 bases between. Germline V gives CDR1 MGHDK, CDR2 SYGVNS. CDR3 DNA sequence: TGTGCCAGCAGTGCCCGGACAGTATTCGAGGAAAAACTGTTTTTT. Translated: CASSARTVFEEKLFF.

There are a few counts of this clone. The chain has TRBV6-1 and TRBJ1-5; D unclear. Trimming stripped 8 bases from V and 5 bases from J, with 10 bases between. Germline V lookup: CDR1 MNHNS, CDR2 SASEGT. CDR3 length: 12 residues. The CDR3 sequence: CASSPSDQPQHF. The CDR3 coding sequence is TGTGCCAGCTCCCCCTCGGATCAGCCCCAGCATTTT.

The chain joins TRBV15 to TRBJ1-4; D remains ambiguous. V shed 0 bases and J shed 0 bases, with 8 bases lying between them. The CDR3 is made up of 16 amino acids. The germline V gene has CDR1 LNHNV and CDR2 YYDKDF (reference sequence). CDR3 amino acids: CATSRDFSSTNEKLFF. CDR3 nucleotide sequence: TGTGCCACCAGCAGAGATTTCAGTTCAACTAATGAAAAACTGTTTTTT.

The chain uses TRBV27 and TRBJ2-7; D gene ambiguous. With 5 bases removed from V and 6 bases from J, the gap between germline ends came to 20 bases. CDR1 is MNHEY and CDR2 is SMNVEV in the germline V gene (reference sequence). CDR3 length equals 15 residues. The CDR3 nucleotides are TGTGCCAGCAGTCAACCAAGCTTGGGTTCACGCGAGCAGTACTTC. This sequence encodes CASSQPSLGSREQYF.

The chain uses TRBV6-5 and TRBJ1-3, with D unclear. The length of the CDR3 is 14 residues. The V end was cut by 5 bases, the J end by 3 bases, with 11 bases between. Per the germline V gene, CDR1 is MNHEY and CDR2 is SVGAGI. The CDR3, as DNA: TGTGCCAGCAGTCGAACCTGGGGTGGAAACACCATATATTTT. This codes for CASSRTWGGNTIYF.

This clone was counted only a few times. This chain uses TRBV7-9 with TRBJ1-5; D might be TRBD1 (5 bases). Trimming took off 3 bases at V and 4 bases at J, with 10 bases between the two ends. CDR1 is SEHNR and CDR2 is FQNEAQ in the germline V gene (reference sequence). The CDR3 has 14 amino acids. CDR3 in amino acids: CASSLGEVNQPQHF. CDR3 sequence (DNA): TGTGCCAGCAGCTTGGGGGAAGTAAATCAGCCCCAGCATTTT.

The chain combines TRBV4-2 with TRBJ2-5; D perhaps matches TRBD1 (5 bases). The CDR3 loop spans 14 amino acids. From germline, CDR1 is LGHNA and CDR2 YNFKEQ. Trimming left V 2 bases short and J 5 bases short, with 12 bases between. The CDR3 DNA is TGTGCCAGCAGCCAACACACCAAGGGGGAGACCCAGTACTTC. This codes for CASSQHTKGETQYF.

This chain links TRBV19 with TRBJ2-5; D ambiguous. The CDR3 loop spans 13 amino acids. Trimming took off 3 bases at V and 4 bases at J, with 9 bases between the two ends. CDR1 is LNHDA, CDR2 SQIVND, per germline (reference sequence). CDR3 sequence: CASSIWGGETQYF. The DNA of the CDR3 is TGTGCCAGTAGTATCTGGGGTGGAGAGACCCAGTACTTC. The full variable domain, in which reference TRBV19 and TRBJ2-5 provide the parts outside the CDR3, is DGGITQSPKYLFRKEGQNVTLSCEQNLNHDAMYWYRQDPGQGLRLIYYSQIVNDFQKGDIAEGYSVSREKKESFPLTVTSAQKNPTAFYLCASSIWGGETQYFGPGTRLLVL.

This CDR3 reads CASSSLQGNYGYTF. The CDR3 DNA reads as TGCGCCAGCAGCTCCTTACAGGGAAACTATGGCTACACCTTC. The chain uses TRBV5-1 and TRBJ1-2; TRBD1 is a possible D gene (6 bases). V lost 3 bases and J lost 2, with 11 bases in between. The CDR3 loop spans 14 amino acids. The V gene's germline CDR1 is SGHRS and CDR2 YFSETQ. Combining the CDR3 with reference TRBV5-1 and TRBJ1-2 gives the whole variable domain KAGVTQTPRYLIKTRGQQVTLSCSPISGHRSVSWYQQTPGQGLQFLFEYFSETQRNKGNFPGRFSGRQFSNSRSEMNVSTLELGDSALYLCASSSLQGNYGYTFGSGTRLTVV.

V and J are TRBV18 and TRBJ2-5; no reliable D call. The CDR3 has 15 residues. Germline assignment: CDR1 KGHSH and CDR2 LQKENI. Deletions cut 0 bases from V and 4 bases from J, with 12 bases between. The CDR3 DNA reads TGTGCCAGCTCACCACCGAACCTAGATGGAGAGACCCAGTACTTC. This gives the protein CASSPPNLDGETQYF.

This clone appeared a few times. The rearrangement joins TRBV25-1 to TRBJ2-1; D remains ambiguous. Trimming removed 7 bases from V and 10 bases from J, with 17 bases in between. The CDR3 is 13 residues long. The germline V gene encodes CDR1 MGHDK and CDR2 SYGVNS. The CDR3 region is CASTLRSGLEQFF. CDR3 DNA: TGTGCCAGCACCTTGAGGTCAGGATTGGAGCAGTTCTTC.

This clone was counted only a few times. The chain carries TRBV11-1 and TRBJ2-1; D may be TRBD1 (6 bases). There are 17 residues in the CDR3. V was shortened by 5 bases and J by 0 bases, with 17 bases between the two germline ends. CDR1 and CDR2 from the germline V gene are SGHAT and FQDESV (reference sequence). The CDR3: CASSPPLTRGSYNEQFF. Here the CDR3 DNA reads TGTGCCAGCAGCCCCCCGTTGACCAGGGGCTCCTACAATGAGCAGTTCTTC.

The chain joins TRBV14 to TRBJ2-6; no reliable D call. The V end was cut by 1 base, the J end by 2 bases, with 12 bases between. The CDR3 contains 17 residues. Germline lookup yields CDR1 SGHDN and CDR2 FVKESK. CDR3 sequence reads: CASSQVQAIPGANVLTF. In DNA form, the CDR3 reads TGTGCCAGCAGCCAAGTCCAGGCTATCCCTGGGGCCAACGTCCTGACTTTC.

This clone was seen just once. The genes are TRBV5-1 and TRBJ2-3, with 9 bases identical to TRBD2. CDR1 and CDR2 (germline): SGHRS, YFSETQ. With V trimmed by 3 bases and J by 4 bases, 9 bases remained unmatched. The CDR3 contains 16 residues. CDR3 sequence (DNA): TGCGCCAGCAGCTCTTCTCTAGCGGGGAGTTCAGATACGCAGTATTTT. Amino acid sequence: CASSSSLAGSSDTQYF.

V gene TRBV28 combines with J gene TRBJ1-4; maybe TRBD1 (6 bases). Trimming removed 7 bases from V and 4 bases from J, with 13 bases in between. The CDR3 covers 14 residues. Germline CDR1 reads MDHEN; CDR2 reads SYDVKM. CDR3 nucleotides: TGTGCCAGCACCCAAGGGGGTATTAATGAAAAACTGTTTTTT. It codes for CASTQGGINEKLFF.

This clone was seen at least ten times. The CDR3 DNA is TGTGCCAGCAGCGACCCGGGACAGGGGGGCCTCTATGGCTACACCTTC. Its translation is CASSDPGQGGLYGYTF. The rearrangement joins TRBV14 to TRBJ1-2; 11 nucleotides align to TRBD1. Unmatched junction bases numbered 9, after V lost 5 bases and J lost 4 bases. CDR3 length: 16 amino acids. Germline CDR1 is SGHDN and CDR2 is FVKESK. The whole variable domain, remainder taken from reference TRBV14 and TRBJ1-2, is EAGVTQFPSHSVIEKGQTVTLRCDPISGHDNLYWYRRVMGKEIKFLLHFVKESKQDESGMPNNRFLAERTGGTYSTLKVQPAELEDSGVYFCASSDPGQGGLYGYTFGSGTRLTVV.